This paragraph covers one T cell receptor (beta chain) sequence. Treatment-naive patients with stable or active relapsing-remitting disease were the multiple sclerosis controls. The TEMRA cells underwent FACS enrichment, while the CD8+ and CD4+ T cells underwent negative isolation. The data originate from a study of CD8 T cells in Susac syndrome. RNA in amounts of roughly 0.5 to 1 ug was reverse transcribed with random hexamers. Amplification of the TCR beta CDR3 was carried out by immunoSEQ multiplex PCR, which spanned a total of 54 Vbeta and 13 Jbeta segments. TCRdb processed the immunoSEQ multiplex PCR reads anew with MiXCR; each CDR3 protein has one entry. The profile shows some 120,000 distinct CDR3 sequences, around nine tenths of them singletons. This CDR3 region has 14 residues. In germline, CDR1 is SQVTM, CDR2 ANQGSEA. Trimming removed 6 bases at V and 2 bases at J, with 13 bases between.

The rearrangement joins TRBV29-1 to TRBJ2-2; no reliable D call. The clonotype originates from a human donor with multiple sclerosis. Sequencing was performed on CD8+ T cells from PBMCs. In nucleotides, the CDR3 is TGCAGCGTCTTCTTACCCCACAACACCGGGGAGCTGTTTTTT. Amino acids: CSVFLPHNTGELFF.